The 11 T cell receptor beta chains below come from one sample, sequenced in a study of T cell responses to AZD1222 COVID-19 vaccine. Assay: immunoSEQ multiplex PCR; the TCRdb copy retains only in-frame clones and omits some. The sample carries some 120,000 clones, 80% to 90% recorded once. The sample here was peripheral blood, taken on day 0 of MenACWY control vaccination. These receptors were obtained from an adult in good health.

The chain couples TRBV3-1 (or the pseudogene TRBV3-2) to TRBJ1-1, with D uncertain. CDR3 size: 14 residues. With 0 bases removed from V and 5 bases from J, the gap between germline ends came to 10 bases. Germline CDR1 and CDR2: LGHDT and YNNKEL (reference sequence). Here the CDR3 DNA reads TGTGCCAGCAGCCAAGATCTGGGCGGAACTGAAGCTTTCTTT. Its translation is CASSQDLGGTEAFF.

The J gene is TRBJ1-4, the V gene TRBV6-5; D remains ambiguous. CDR1 is MNHEY and CDR2 is SVGAGI in the germline V gene. Between the trimmed V and J ends, which lost 5 bases and 4 bases, there was a span of 5 bases. The CDR3 is made up of 12 amino acids. The CDR3 region has the DNA TGTGCCAGCAGTCCCCGTAATGAAAAACTGTTTTTT. Amino acid sequence: CASSPRNEKLFF.

This clone was observed a handful of times. The V call is TRBV18, the J call TRBJ2-5, with D possibly being TRBD1 (6 bases). The length of the CDR3 is 16 residues. CDR1 and CDR2 (germline): KGHSH, LQKENI. V dropped 0 bases and J dropped 3 bases, with 14 bases sitting between them. This CDR3 is CASSPPGLAGEETQYF. The CDR3 DNA is TGTGCCAGCTCACCACCGGGATTGGCAGGGGAAGAGACCCAGTACTTC.

The count of this clone is one. This chain links TRBV6-4 with TRBJ1-2; 7 bases fit TRBD1. This CDR3 spans 16 amino acids. J lost 8 bases, V lost 8 bases, and 20 bases had no gene match. Germline V gene sequence: CDR1 MRHNA, CDR2 SNTAGT. For the CDR3, the DNA is TGTGCCAGCTCAGGATCCACAGGGGCCGATATCGGCGGCTACACCTTC. This codes for CASSGSTGADIGGYTF.

V usage is TRBV2 and J usage is TRBJ2-3; 9 bases are a match to TRBD2. Germline V gene sequence: CDR1 SNHLY, CDR2 FYNNEI. CDR3 size: 15 residues. The V and J ends lost 6 bases and 4 bases, in that order; junction bases with no gene match: 8. The CDR3 loop is CASSGAGGYSDTQYF. CDR3 DNA: TGTGCCAGCAGCGGAGCGGGGGGTTATTCAGATACGCAGTATTTT.

The V gene is TRBV28, the J gene TRBJ1-2; possibly TRBD1 for D (5 bases). Trimming shortened V by 7 bases and J by 0 bases, and 15 bases separated the two germline ends. Germline V gene lookup returns CDR1 MDHEN and CDR2 SYDVKM. This CDR3 comprises 15 residues. The CDR3, as DNA: TGTGCCAGCAAAGTGGGGGGGGTAGCTAACTATGGCTACACCTTC. It codes for CASKVGGVANYGYTF.

Only a few counts were recorded for this clone. The J gene is TRBJ1-5, the V gene TRBV18; D might be TRBD1 (5 bases). The CDR3 extends over 16 amino acids. Germline V CDR1 and CDR2: KGHSH, LQKENI. Trimming pared 1 base from V and 1 base from J, leaving 11 bases between. The CDR3 loop reads CASSPLQGSSNQPQHF. DNA of the CDR3: TGTGCCAGCTCACCACTTCAGGGTTCCAGCAATCAGCCCCAGCATTTT.

The chain combines TRBV18 with TRBJ1-1; 9 nucleotides match TRBD1. Trimming cost V 6 bases and J 9 bases; bases outside gene matches: 14. Germline V gene lookup returns CDR1 KGHSH and CDR2 LQKENI. The CDR3 totals 15 residues. The CDR3 nucleotides read TGTGCCAGCTCTCCTGGCTCCGGGACAGGGTTTCAAGCTTTCTTT. Translating it yields CASSPGSGTGFQAFF.

The rearrangement uses TRBV5-5 and TRBJ2-2; 8 bases fit TRBD1. The CDR3 sequence is 16 residues long. Germline CDR1 and CDR2: SGHKS and YYEKEE (reference sequence). The trim removed 3 bases at V and 1 base at J, leaving 5 bases unmatched. In DNA form, the CDR3 reads TGTGCCAGCAGCTCGACGGGACAGGTGAACACCGGGGAGCTGTTTTTT. It yields the protein CASSSTGQVNTGELFF.

V and J are TRBV6-6 and TRBJ1-4, with 12 bases matching TRBD1. Germline V lookup: CDR1 MNHNY, CDR2 SVGAGI (reference sequence). V shed 8 bases and J 6 bases; nucleotides not matched to a gene: 7. The CDR3 has 15 amino acids. The CDR3 region is CASGTGGAGDEKLFF. The CDR3 region has the DNA TGTGCCAGCGGGACAGGGGGCGCAGGGGATGAAAAACTGTTTTTT.

The J gene is TRBJ1-2, the V gene TRBV6-5, with TRBD1 matching 7 bases. V lost 4 bases, J lost 4 bases, and 12 bases stayed unmatched. CDR1 is MNHEY and CDR2 is SVGAGI in the germline V gene. The CDR3 contains 16 residues. The CDR3 bases are TGTGCCAGCAGTTTCACAGGAACAGGGGATCGCTATGGCTACACCTTC. Residues: CASSFTGTGDRYGYTF.